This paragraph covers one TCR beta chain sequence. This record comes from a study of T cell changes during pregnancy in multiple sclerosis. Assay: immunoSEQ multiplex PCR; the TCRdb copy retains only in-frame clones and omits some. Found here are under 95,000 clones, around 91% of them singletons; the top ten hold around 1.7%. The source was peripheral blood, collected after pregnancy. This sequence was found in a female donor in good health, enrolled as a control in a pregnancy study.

CDR3 nucleotide sequence: TGTGCCAGCCTTAAGACAGGCGGCAATCAGCCCCAGCATTTT. The encoded protein is CASLKTGGNQPQHF. The chain has TRBV2 and TRBJ1-5, with a weak D call TRBD1 (6 bases). CDR1 SNHLY and CDR2 FYNNEI come from the germline V gene. This CDR3 spans 14 amino acids. V shed 8 bases and J shed 2 bases, with 13 bases lying between them.